Described below is a single T cell receptor (beta chain) sequence and its context. What it recognizes is unknown. A single record per CDR3 protein comes from TCRdb applying MiXCR to the RACE reads. The sample includes roughly 70,000 distinct CDR3 sequences, about 9.1% of them seen just once. This entry is derived from a study of human T cells and chemical hapten exposure. Study background: A patient group, mainly female, showed alopecia areata, totalis or universalis. General study results and limits: TCRs above 1 in 1000 frequency did not change with DPC sensitization.

Time point in this sample: patch test 1, 2 weeks after DPC sensitization. Treatment noted: therapeutic diphenylcyclopropenone sensitization with weekly scalp DPC. This clonotype was sampled from a woman between 40 and 50 years old with alopecia areata. Some clones in this sample may be carry-over from other donors' samples. Sequenced material: whole blood, taken in connection with sensitization to the hapten diphenylcyclopropenone (DPC).

CDR3 nucleotide sequence: TGTGCCAGCAGTTCTCAGCTGACTAGGACAGGCAATAATTCACCCCTCCACTTT. Residues: CASSSQLTRTGNNSPLHF. The rearrangement links TRBV6-6 to TRBJ1-6; 7 bases line up with TRBD1. The V gene's germline CDR1 is MNHNY and CDR2 SVGAGI (reference sequence). This CDR3 region has 18 residues. The junction had 14 bases not matched to a gene; V was cut back by 4 bases and J by 5 bases.